This is a list of T cell receptor beta chains from one sample in a study of shared clonotypes between healthy human individuals. Some clones are missing from TCRdb's copy, which holds only in-frame ones; the method was immunoSEQ multiplex PCR. The table includes roughly 2.6 million clones, around nine tenths detected once. The specimen sequenced was naive CD4+ T cells sorted from blood. The receptors shown here come from a man aged 18 to 29 in good health. CDR3s leave out the opening cysteine and the closing phenylalanine or tryptophan.

cdr3_length	j_call	v_call	cdr3_aa
14	TRBJ2-1	TRBV10-3	AISEPGLARGNEQF
11	TRBJ1-1	TRBV27	ASSLLGNTEAF
9	TRBJ2-7	TRBV7-9	ASSPGTEQY
13	TRBJ1-1	TRBV7-9	ASSLVPQMDTEAF
12	TRBJ1-1	TRBV11-2	ASSLGPTAAEAF
12	TRBJ2-3	TRBV6-5	ASRGRGGGDTQY
15	TRBJ2-2	TRBV15	ATSRDLAGASTGELF
12	TRBJ2-5	TRBV30	AWNLAGKQETQY
12	TRBJ1-2	TRBV5-1	ASSSGQQDYGYT
14	TRBJ2-5	TRBV7-8	ASSSNRLAAQETQY
12	TRBJ2-5	TRBV7-9	ASSLDRVRETQY
12	TRBJ1-2	TRBV18	ASSPPSQGDGYT
13	TRBJ2-7	TRBV6-5	ASSYGLERAYEQY
13	TRBJ1-1	TRBV6-1	ASRDPYGGRTEAF
12	TRBJ1-2	TRBV2	ASSRTQGSYGYT
13	TRBJ2-3	TRBV11-3	ASSSTPTSTDTQY
12	TRBJ2-1	TRBV5-8	ASRISGGDNEQF
12	TRBJ2-5	TRBV6-1	ASSEVGGIETQY
10	TRBJ1-1	TRBV30	ASRHRNTEAF
13	TRBJ2-7	TRBV5-1	ASSLGYMSSYEQY
10	TRBJ2-1	TRBV7-2	ASSLWSDEQF
12	TRBJ2-5	TRBV2	ASMVRRVGETQY
11	TRBJ1-2	TRBV19	ASSIGQGYGYT
12	TRBJ2-7	TRBV7-9	ASSLGLSAYEQY
16	TRBJ1-2	TRBV10-3	AISESSGALKTNYGYT
11	TRBJ1-4	TRBV5-6	ASSGIQDEKLF
14	TRBJ2-7	TRBV5-8	ASSLGLTGVSYEQY
11	TRBJ2-3	TRBV5-1	ASSPDMTDTQY
12	TRBJ1-4	TRBV13	ASSYRDINEKLF
14	TRBJ2-1	TRBV6-1	ASSEGSLTNRNEQF
13	TRBJ2-7	TRBV5-5	ASSPGTVGYYEQY
9	TRBJ2-7	TRBV20-1	STGQEYEQY
12	TRBJ2-1	TRBV19	ASSIVRAANEQF
15	TRBJ2-1	TRBV7-9	ASSLGLWGDSYNEQF
16	TRBJ1-2	TRBV7-9	ASSVQPGQIPHLYGYT
11	TRBJ1-5	TRBV15	ATSSQGNQPQH
12	TRBJ2-5	TRBV5-1	ASSSGQAPETQY
12	TRBJ1-5	TRBV5-1	ASSLGQGSQPQH
13	TRBJ2-7	TRBV7-8	ASSSRIGGPYEQY
12	TRBJ2-7	TRBV2	ASSELGPAYEQY
10	TRBJ2-1	TRBV7-6	ASSLAAGEQF
12	TRBJ2-5	TRBV6-6	ASSYSSREETQY
13	TRBJ1-5	TRBV6-5	ASDVRGLSNQPQH
12	TRBJ2-2	TRBV5-6	ASSPGQNTGELF
10	TRBJ2-3	TRBV30	AWSQLGDTQY